The 2 T cell receptor beta chains below all came from one sample that was sequenced in a study of vaccination and CD4 T cells after COVID-19. Their target antigens are unknown. Cultured CD4+ T-cell DNA underwent Oncomine TCR Beta short-read sequencing. TCRdb re-derived calls from the PCR reads in MiXCR, one entry per CDR3 protein. This sample has 4,100 or so distinct CDR3 sequences, with 22% found just once. Sample treatment: approximately nine-day PBMC culture with coronavirus spike peptide pools or control peptides (ViraFEST assay). This specimen was CD4+ T cells from blood, cultured in vitro, taken after SARS-CoV-2 vaccination. The receptors were gathered from a human donor who had recovered from COVID-19.

This clonotype is judged medium-sized. The J gene is TRBJ2-1, the V gene TRBV7-2; D gene ambiguous. Trimming stripped 1 base from V and 7 bases from J, with 14 bases between. CDR3 length: 15 amino acids. Germline CDR1 SGHTA, CDR2 FQGNSA. CDR3 residues: CASSLGLSLGNEQFF. The CDR3 bases are TGTGCCAGCAGCTTAGGACTCTCCCTGGGGAATGAGCAGTTCTTC.

By proportion, this clonotype is medium-sized. This chain joins TRBV7-2 and TRBJ2-7; D remains ambiguous. Looked up from germline, CDR1 is SGHTA and CDR2 is FQGNSA. The CDR3 has 13 residues. Trimming pared 4 bases from V and 4 bases from J, leaving 11 bases between. The CDR3 here is CASSYSDGYEQYF. CDR3 nucleotide sequence: TGTGCCAGCAGCTACTCGGACGGGTACGAGCAGTACTTC.